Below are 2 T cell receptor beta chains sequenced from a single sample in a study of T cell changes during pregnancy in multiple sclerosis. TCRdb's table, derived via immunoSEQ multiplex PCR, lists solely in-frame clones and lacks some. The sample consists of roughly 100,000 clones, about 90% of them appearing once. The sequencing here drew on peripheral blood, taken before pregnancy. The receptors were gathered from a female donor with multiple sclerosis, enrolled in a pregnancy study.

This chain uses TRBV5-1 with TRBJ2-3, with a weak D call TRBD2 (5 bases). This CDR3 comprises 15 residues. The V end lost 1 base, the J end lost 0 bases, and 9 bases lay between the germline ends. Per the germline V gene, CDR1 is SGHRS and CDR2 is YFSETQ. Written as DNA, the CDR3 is TGCGCCAGCAGCTTGAGCGGTAGGAGCACAGATACGCAGTATTTT. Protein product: CASSLSGRSTDTQYF.

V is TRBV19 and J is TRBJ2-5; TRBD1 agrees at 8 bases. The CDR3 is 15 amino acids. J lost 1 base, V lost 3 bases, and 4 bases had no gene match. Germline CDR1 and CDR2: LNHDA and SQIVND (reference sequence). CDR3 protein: CASSIGTGGQETQYF. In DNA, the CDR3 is TGTGCCAGTAGTATTGGTACAGGGGGCCAAGAGACCCAGTACTTC.